This TCR beta chain appears in the sequencing data of a study of blood T cell repertoires in COVID-19. Study background: Sites in the United States, Italy and Spain provided acute and convalescent COVID-19 samples.

Assay: immunoSEQ multiplex PCR; the TCRdb copy retains only in-frame clones and omits some. The data contain approximately 290,000 clones, roughly 90% of them singletons. The CDR3 loop spans 14 amino acids. Germline V gene lookup returns CDR1 LGHDT and CDR2 YNNKEL (reference sequence). Trimming shortened V by 4 bases and J by 2 bases, and 8 bases separated the two germline ends. The receptor's source is a woman aged 30 to 39 with COVID-19, enrolled during active disease. The sample consisted of peripheral blood. This sequence joins TRBV3-1 (or the pseudogene TRBV3-2) and TRBJ1-4, with D hard to call. The CDR3 coding sequence is TGTGCCAGCAGCCTTCTACGGACTAATGAAAAACTGTTTTTT. It codes for CASSLLRTNEKLFF.